The 17 T cell receptor beta chains listed next were all sequenced from one sample in a study of T cells in Graves' hyperthyroidism and ophthalmopathy. Amplified regions were TCR beta CDR3 sequences from RNA transcripts. When the TCR CDR3 underwent first-round RT-PCR, the HTBI primer set was used. TCRdb re-called the multiplex PCR reads through MiXCR, storing one row per CDR3 protein. The sample yields more than 550,000 distinct CDR3 sequences, just under 45% seen once. The specimen was peripheral blood or thyroid tissue (not recorded which). The receptors shown here come from an adult man with Graves' disease, either hyperthyroidism or ophthalmopathy (not recorded which).

This clonotype has just one count. The genes are TRBV7-9 and TRBJ1-2, with no clear D. This CDR3 has 14 residues. Trimming stripped 5 bases from V and 3 bases from J, with 13 bases between. From germline, CDR1 is SEHNR and CDR2 FQNEAQ (reference sequence). In DNA form, the CDR3 reads TGTGCCAGCAGCCCCTATGCCAGAGACTATGGCTACACCTTC. This codes for CASSPYARDYGYTF.

This clonotype was seen more than once but under ten times. J is TRBJ2-7 and V is TRBV7-8, with D unresolved. The CDR3 covers 13 residues. The V end was cut by 7 bases, the J end by 5 bases, with 15 bases between. Looked up from germline, CDR1 is SGHVS and CDR2 is FQNEAQ. This CDR3 reads CASNPGVGDEQYF. In nucleotides, the CDR3 is TGTGCCAGCAACCCCGGCGTCGGCGACGAGCAGTACTTC. The full variable domain, with the rest looked up from reference TRBV7-8 and TRBJ2-7, is GAGVSQSPRYKVAKRGQDVALRCDPISGHVSLFWYQQALGQGPEFLTYFQNEAQLDKSGLPSDRFFAERPEGSVSTLKIQRTQQEDSAVYLCASNPGVGDEQYFGPGTRLTVT.

This clonotype was seen only a few times. This sequence joins TRBV5-1 and TRBJ1-3, with D possibly matching TRBD1 (6 bases). V was pared by 3 bases and J by 1 base, with 11 bases between. The V gene's germline CDR1 is SGHRS and CDR2 YFSETQ. The CDR3 sequence is 15 residues long. CDR3: CASSSPQGSGNTIYF. The DNA of the CDR3 is TGCGCCAGCAGCTCCCCACAGGGTTCTGGAAACACCATATATTTT.

In this sample, this clonotype turned up a few times. The V gene is TRBV6-1, the J gene TRBJ1-1; D not resolved. From germline, CDR1 is MNHNS and CDR2 SASEGT. The CDR3 spans 14 residues. The V end lost 3 bases, the J end lost 3 bases, and 11 bases lay between the germline ends. The CDR3 region has the DNA TGTGCCAGCAGTGACGTTCGACGGGACACTGAAGCTTTCTTT. Its protein is CASSDVRRDTEAFF.

The gene calls are TRBV20-1 and TRBJ1-6, with D tentatively TRBD1 (5 bases). Germline CDR1 DFQATT, CDR2 SNEGSKA (reference sequence). Trimming shortened V by 4 bases and J by 8 bases, and 15 bases separated the two germline ends. The CDR3 extends over 14 amino acids. The CDR3 loop is CSAKTGRVYSPLHF. The CDR3 coding sequence is TGCAGTGCTAAAACCGGCAGGGTTTATTCACCCCTCCACTTT.

This clonotype was recorded at least ten times. The V gene is TRBV7-6, the J gene TRBJ1-5; D is unresolved. The germline CDR1 and CDR2 sequences are SGHVS and FNYEAQ. The CDR3 spans 13 residues. Trimming pared 0 bases from V and 7 bases from J, leaving 7 bases between. CDR3 DNA: TGTGCCAGCAGCTTAGCGAACGACCAGCCCCAGCATTTT. Encoded protein: CASSLANDQPQHF.

The chain recombines TRBV7-9 with TRBJ1-5, with 8 bases identical to TRBD1. CDR1 is SEHNR and CDR2 is FQNEAQ in the germline V gene (reference sequence). Trimming cost V 1 base and J 5 bases; bases outside gene matches: 10. The CDR3 runs 17 residues. Here the CDR3 reads CASSLEEAGGFYQPQHF. In DNA, the CDR3 is TGTGCCAGCAGCTTAGAGGAGGCAGGGGGCTTCTATCAGCCCCAGCATTTT.

This clonotype was counted ten times or more. The chain recombines TRBV20-1 with TRBJ2-7; 9 nucleotides line up with TRBD1. CDR1 and CDR2 (germline): DFQATT, SNEGSKA (reference sequence). V gave up 5 bases and J gave up 3 bases; unmatched junction bases: 5. The CDR3 length is 13 residues. The CDR3 protein is CSARTGADYEQYF. The CDR3 region has the DNA TGCAGTGCTCGGACAGGGGCTGACTACGAGCAGTACTTC.

The V call is TRBV7-9, the J call TRBJ1-1, with 8 positions matching TRBD1. J was trimmed by 0 bases and V by 3 bases; bases with no gene match: 3. The CDR3 consists of 15 residues. The germline V gene has CDR1 SEHNR and CDR2 FQNEAQ (reference sequence). The CDR3 DNA reads TGTGCCAGCAGCTTGACGGACAGGGTGAACACTGAAGCTTTCTTT. Its protein is CASSLTDRVNTEAFF.

The rearrangement links TRBV9 to TRBJ1-5; D call uncertain. Trimming removed 4 bases from V and 2 bases from J, with 16 bases in between. Germline CDR1 is SGDLS and CDR2 is YYNGEE. CDR3 length equals 16 residues. The CDR3 reads CASSHTPTSGNQPQHF. The CDR3, as DNA: TGTGCCAGCAGCCATACCCCCACGAGCGGCAATCAGCCCCAGCATTTT.

The V call is TRBV9, the J call TRBJ1-5; 9 nucleotides align to TRBD1. Germline V gene data show CDR1 as SGDLS and CDR2 as YYNGEE. V trimming: 0 bases; J trimming: 0 bases; junction bases outside the gene matches: 4. The CDR3 consists of 17 residues. The CDR3 coding sequence is TGTGCCAGCAGCGTAGGGACAGGGGAAAGTAGCAATCAGCCCCAGCATTTT. It encodes CASSVGTGESSNQPQHF. The whole variable domain, remainder taken from reference TRBV9 and TRBJ1-5, is DSGVTQTPKHLITATGQRVTLRCSPRSGDLSVYWYQQSLDQGLQFLIQYYNGEERAKGNILERFSAQQFPDLHSELNLSSLELGDSALYFCASSVGTGESSNQPQHFGDGTRLSIL.

This clonotype was found many times. The V gene is TRBV19, the J gene TRBJ1-5; no firm D call. The germline gives CDR1 LNHDA, CDR2 SQIVND (reference sequence). V lost 4 bases and J 1 base, leaving 5 bases between the germline ends. The CDR3 covers 13 residues. In DNA form, the CDR3 reads TGTGCCAGTAGTAAGGACAGCAATCAGCCCCAGCATTTT. It specifies CASSKDSNQPQHF.

This clonotype has only one observation. This CDR3 fails to terminate in the conserved phenylalanine or tryptophan, so it likely reflects a read error. The DNA is omitted, as the CDR3 cannot be located on it reliably, and the CDR3 follows TCRdb's listing. The V call is TRBV20-1, the J call TRBJ1-4. The CDR3 contains 9 residues when both ends are counted. Germline V gene sequence: CDR1 DFQATT, CDR2 SNEGSKA (reference sequence). The CDR3 protein is CSARVTGLD.

The chain employs TRBV7-2 and TRBJ1-2, with D uncertain. CDR1 SGHTA and CDR2 FQGNSA come from the germline V gene. This CDR3 region has 18 residues. The V end lost 5 bases, the J end lost 4 bases, and 26 bases lay between the germline ends. CDR3 coding DNA: TGTGCCAGCAGCCCAGATCAGTGGAGAACCAGATTAAGCTATGGCTACACCTTC. The encoded protein is CASSPDQWRTRLSYGYTF.

This clonotype was seen repeatedly, ten times or more. J is TRBJ2-7 and V is TRBV2; D possibly corresponds to TRBD1 (6 bases). In germline, CDR1 is SNHLY, CDR2 FYNNEI. V gave up 1 base and J gave up 2 bases, with 12 bases separating them. This CDR3 contains 15 residues. The CDR3 sequence: CASSEGAGATYEQYF. The CDR3 DNA reads TGTGCCAGCAGTGAAGGGGCAGGGGCCACCTACGAGCAGTACTTC.

The chain employs TRBV15 and TRBJ1-1; D is ambiguous. The germline V and J ends were trimmed by 1 base and 2 bases, with 8 bases remaining between them. CDR3 length: 14 residues. The germline gives CDR1 LNHNV, CDR2 YYDKDF (reference sequence). CDR3 in amino acids: CATSRARDNTEAFF. The CDR3 nucleotides read TGTGCCACCAGCAGAGCCCGCGATAACACTGAAGCTTTCTTT.

The genes are TRBV7-6 and TRBJ2-5; 12 nucleotides match TRBD2. The CDR3 consists of 16 residues. Trimming cost V 3 bases and J 2 bases; bases outside gene matches: 4. Germline CDR1 is SGHVS and CDR2 is FNYEAQ. CDR3 sequence reads: CASSFGLAGRQETQYF. The CDR3 nucleotides read TGTGCCAGCAGCTTTGGACTAGCGGGGAGACAAGAGACCCAGTACTTC.